This T cell receptor beta chain was captured by sequencing in a study of blood T cell repertoires in COVID-19 (dated by TCRdb to 2019 to 2021). Background for the entire study: Collaborator samples came from the United States, Italy and Spain and covered acute and convalescent phases of COVID-19. The material from the prospective study consisted of cDNA or gDNA derived from T cells, B-cell-depleted T cells, or PBMCs. The dataset comprised deeply sampled blood TCRbeta repertoires from subjects exposed to, actively infected with, or recovered from COVID-19. The repertoires were made available in a free public database intended to serve as a resource for research on the immune response to SARS-CoV-2. Samples came from the ongoing ImmuneRACE study (first 160 participants) plus 1,254 subjects from 6 global collaborators. A de-identified subject ID, COVID-19 status, age in years and sex were almost always included in the sample metadata. Where HLA class I and class II types were available, the types were taken from metadata supplied by the sample provider, not from assay-based typing.

TCRbeta CDR3 regions were amplified from genomic DNA by means of the immunoSEQ Assay, a bias-controlled multiplex PCR. The authors' pipeline ran thus. Nucleated cell counts per sample were estimated from amplification of reference gene primers within the assay. To quantify the absolute abundance of each unique TCRbeta CDR3 rearrangement, sequence reads were collapsed and filtered. Productive Simpson clonality was computed per sample as the square root of Simpson's diversity index over productive rearrangements. TCRdb's version of the immuneACCESS table is confined to in-frame rearrangements and falls short of the full clone set. An unresolved V gene accounts for under half of the shortfall where checked; the remainder is of unknown origin. The V and J calls and clone size were taken over from that table, and D and trimming were inferred from the DNA. The sample has more than 40,000 clones on record, more than 75% of them singletons. The ten largest clones represent about 10% of the sample.

Whole blood was collected in K2EDTA tubes by collaborating institutions according to the institutions' own protocols. Collaborator samples were shipped for TCRbeta analysis as frozen whole blood, isolated PBMCs, or DNA extracted from either sample type. Taken from cysteine to phenylalanine, the CDR3 has 12 residues. Only the CDR3 region is kept as DNA, spanning 36 bases read in frame from base 1. CDR1 and CDR2 were assigned from the germline V gene (reference sequence) as PRHDT and FYEKMQ. V loses 4 bases, J loses 13 bases, and the germline ends lie 14 bases apart. Broad study findings and their caveats: How much clinical and demographic metadata was included differed by source and by participant, and the metadata was provided uncurated.

Concerning this clone: Its specific antigen is unknown. No quality values exist for individual bases; no much larger clone is one base distant.

The sequencing sample was made of peripheral blood. This sequence was found in a man aged 50-60 years with active COVID-19. The V and J segments used are TRBV13 and TRBJ2-1; confidence is insufficient to name the D gene. DNA sequence: TGTGCCAGCAGCTCCCTGGGCAGTCCTCAGTTCTTC. Protein translation: CASSSLGSPQFF.